The clone carrying this T cell receptor (beta chain) was detected many times. The CDR3 runs to 13 residues. V lost 6 bases and J 3 bases, leaving 12 bases between the germline ends. A single record per CDR3 protein comes from TCRdb applying MiXCR to the RT-PCR reads. The sample carries about 700,000 distinct CDR3 sequences, over 12% recorded once. Sequenced: memory CD4+ T cells from blood. The sequence was collected from a female donor in good health, serving as a healthy control. The chain has TRBV12-3 or TRBV12-4 and TRBJ2-7, with D perhaps TRBD1 or TRBD2 (6 bases each). CDR3 DNA: TGTGCCAGCAGGGCGGGACACTACTACGAGCAGTACTTC. It encodes CASRAGHYYEQYF.